This TCR beta chain was sequenced in a study of regulatory T cells in long-lasting Graves disease (dated by TCRdb to about 2021). For the study in its entirety: Persistent Graves' disease meant more than 5 years of antithyroid drug treatment with TSH receptor autoantibodies that stayed positive. The study was conducted in China and was registered as a clinical trial. Persistent Graves' disease patients in the clinical cohort had taken antithyroid drugs for roughly ten years on average. A total of roughly 33 samples underwent TCR sequencing: about 13 from persistent and about 20 from newly diagnosed Graves' disease patients. Peripheral blood TCR sequencing and RNA sequencing compared persistent Graves' disease patients with newly diagnosed Graves' disease patients. The full study reports these points: Only peripheral blood was studied, because thyroid tissue, the primary lesion, was inaccessible. Compared with newly diagnosed patients, persistent Graves' disease patients had lower TCR Shannon entropy and fewer highly expanded clones, which suggests clonal expansion. Only the TCR beta chain was sequenced and analyzed. As a limitation, the authors acknowledged that the small sample size may reduce accuracy. Preferential use of TRBV28, TRBJ1-2 and TRBJ2-5 was observed in persistent disease, whereas TRBV20-1 and TRBJ2-1 were favored in newly diagnosed disease. More public clonotypes were shared among persistent patients (2,741) than among newly diagnosed patients (approximately 930).

Relative to germline, V is missing 4 bases and J is missing 5 bases, with 2 bases of the junction outside any gene match. CDR1 and CDR2 were assigned from the germline V gene as LGHNA and YSLEER. From cysteine to phenylalanine, the CDR3 is 15 amino acids long. Only the CDR3 region is kept as DNA, spanning 45 bases read in frame from base 1. The receptor library was made with multiplex PCR. TCRdb shows the sequencer as Illumina HiSeq 4000. CDR3 regions were amplified by Arm-PCR with iRepertoire HTBI primers to construct TCR beta libraries. PCR products were gel purified before sequencing. In the original analysis: Across samples, some 62 TRBV and roughly 15 TRBJ segments were identified and used for gene usage analysis of CDR3 amino acid clonotypes. COPE and FqMerger were used to merge the filtered high-quality paired reads into contigs. Contigs were aligned with BLAST to IMGT TRBV, TRBD and TRBJ reference genes, and CDR3 was defined per IMGT. Highly expanded clones were defined as clonotypes with a frequency above 0.1%. Shannon entropy was used to measure repertoire diversity, and the Gini coefficient was used to measure V-J evenness. Public clonotypes were defined as clonotypes shared by more than one individual. TCRdb passed the public sequencing reads through fastp at Q25 and MiXCR, retaining productive beta sequences. Every CDR3 protein is listed once, alongside the most common genes and DNA of its rows. The V and J calls follow TCRdb's processing rather than the paper's. The sample table records approximately 500,000 distinct CDR3 sequences; roughly 21% of these occur just once. Of the sample, roughly 7% is held by the ten largest clones.

There are a few counts of this clonotype. Its antigen is not yet known. No much larger clonotype is one base removed from it; base qualities were not supplied. What this sample's time point label stands for: persistent/refractory GD, antithyroid drugs over 5 years with positive TRAb. For both TCR sequencing and RNA sequencing, RNA was extracted from PBMCs using TRIzol. The diagnosis of Graves' disease followed American Thyroid Association guidelines. The patients came from an endocrinology department in Xi'an, China. Each patient gave roughly 10 milliliters of peripheral blood, collected in an EDTA anticoagulant tube. Ficoll Paque Plus density gradient separation was used to isolate PBMCs, and no additional T cell sorting was done. An Agilent 2100 Bioanalyzer and agarose gel were used to assess RNA quality, and a NanoDrop 2000 was used to measure RNA concentration.

The sample here was peripheral blood mononuclear cells (PBMCs), taken when the disease was refractory, from a patient treated with antithyroid drugs. The receptor comes from a female donor with Graves disease. The sequence links TRBV4-3 to TRBJ2-2; TRBD2 agrees with 12 junctional bases. Here the CDR3 is given as CASSLGTSGTGELFF. Read as DNA, the sequence is TGCGCCAGCAGCCTTGGGACTAGCGGGACCGGGGAGCTGTTTTTT.